The clone carrying this T cell receptor beta chain showed up many times. The data stem from a study of T cells in Graves' hyperthyroidism and ophthalmopathy. Using RNA transcripts as the source, TCR beta CDR3 regions were amplified. HTBI primers were the set used in a first-round RT-PCR of the TCR CDR3. A single record per CDR3 protein comes from TCRdb applying MiXCR to the multiplex PCR reads. The profile shows 650,000 to 700,000 distinct CDR3 sequences, about 18% of them singletons. Lactation, pregnancy, other autoimmune disease or uncontrolled infection excluded patients. The V gene end was trimmed by 5 bases and the J gene end by 4 bases; junction bases not matched to a gene: 13. The germline CDR1 and CDR2 sequences are MDHEN and SYDVKM. CDR3 length: 17 residues.

This TCR derives from a man aged 45-60 years with Graves' hyperthyroidism. The J gene is TRBJ1-4, the V gene TRBV28, with 7 bases matching TRBD1. The sequenced sample consisted of blood. CDR3 region: CASSPAQKGQVNEKLFF. The CDR3 region has the DNA TGTGCCAGCAGTCCCGCGCAAAAAGGACAGGTTAATGAAAAACTGTTTTTT. The variable domain in full, completed from reference TRBV28 and TRBJ1-4, reads DVKVTQSSRYLVKRTGEKVFLECVQDMDHENMFWYRQDPGLGLRLIYFSYDVKMKEKGDIPEGYSVSREKKERFSLILESASTNQTSMYLCASSPAQKGQVNEKLFFGSGTQLSVL.